Sequencing of this TCR beta chain was carried out in a study of cytotoxic CD8 clonotypes in ibrutinib-treated CLL. TCRdb keeps only in-frame clones here, not all; method: immunoSEQ multiplex PCR. The sample consists of fewer than 35,000 clones, over 75% of them appearing once. Sequenced here: PBMCs, sampled after 24 months of ibrutinib treatment. The sequence was obtained from a human donor with chronic lymphocytic leukemia.

The chain's CDR3 is CASSRPQGFPPDTQYF. DNA for the CDR3: TGTGCCAGCAGCCGACCCCAGGGGTTTCCCCCAGATACGCAGTATTTT. This chain joins TRBV7-9 and TRBJ2-3; TRBD1 is a possible D gene (6 bases). Germline CDR1 and CDR2: SEHNR and FQNEAQ (reference sequence). V was pared by 5 bases and J by 4 bases, with 19 bases between. The CDR3 contains 16 residues. Combining the CDR3 with reference TRBV7-9 and TRBJ2-3 gives the whole variable domain DTGVSQNPRHKITKRGQNVTFRCDPISEHNRLYWYRQTLGQGPEFLTYFQNEAQLEKSRLLSDRFSAERPKGSFSTLEIQRTEQGDSAMYLCASSRPQGFPPDTQYFGPGTRLTVL.